The next 24 T cell receptor beta chains were all read from a single sample in a study of cytomegalovirus exposure and HLA in healthy donors. A multiplex PCR was run with 60 Vbeta primers and 13 Jbeta primers. Sequencing was performed with immunoSEQ multiplex PCR; in TCRdb, only in-frame clones are kept and a portion is missing. The data show more than 95,000 clones, roughly 80% seen once. What was sequenced was PBMCs. Receptor source: a man younger than 40 in good health and CMV-seropositive.

The rearrangement joins TRBV10-3 to TRBJ2-5, with 8 bases aligning to TRBD2. The tail of the sequence fits TRBJ2-7 better, so the J call may be wrong. Germline CDR1 reads ENHRY; CDR2 reads SYGVKD. This CDR3 contains 17 residues. DNA for the CDR3: TGTGCCATCAGTGAGTCTGGTAGCGGGATTAACTCCTACGAGCAGTACTTC. Amino acids: CAISESGSGINSYEQYF.

The chain carries TRBV12-2 and TRBJ2-3; TRBD1, the table's D call, lacks a check against the DNA. TRBV12-2 is a listed pseudogene. The CDR3 contains 16 residues. CDR3 protein: CASRTSEGAFTDTQYF. CDR3 nucleotide sequence: TGTGCAAGTCGGACCAGTGAGGGGGCCTTCACAGATACGCAGTATTTT.

V is TRBV9 and J is TRBJ1-1, with D perhaps TRBD1 (5 bases). The germline gives CDR1 SGDLS, CDR2 YYNGEE. The V end lost 4 bases, the J end lost 4 bases, and 20 bases lay between the germline ends. The CDR3 is 16 residues long. The CDR3 here is CASSPMGRSRTTEAFF. The CDR3 bases are TGTGCCAGCAGCCCCATGGGGCGGTCTAGAACCACTGAAGCTTTCTTT.

This rearrangement joins TRBV4-1 to TRBJ1-2; D is unresolved. V lost 4 bases and J 2 bases, leaving 14 bases between the germline ends. CDR1 is MGHRA, CDR2 YSYEKL, per germline. The CDR3 covers 15 residues. The DNA of the CDR3 is TGCGCCAGCAGCCCGACCGGAGGAGGGAACTATGGCTACACCTTC. Translated, it gives CASSPTGGGNYGYTF.

This clone was seen just once. The CDR3 sequence: CAWSEGANEKLFF. The DNA of the CDR3 is TGTGCCTGGAGTGAAGGGGCTAATGAAAAACTGTTTTTT. V is TRBV30 and J is TRBJ1-4, with D tentatively TRBD1 (5 bases). The CDR3 covers 13 residues. The V and J ends lost 1 base and 3 bases respectively, with 6 bases between them. Germline V gene data show CDR1 as GTSNPN and CDR2 as SVGIG (reference sequence).

For this clone: This CDR3 is also generated by other DNA sequences in the sample. The chain employs TRBV7-3 and TRBJ1-1, with D perhaps TRBD1 (5 bases). The CDR3 loop spans 14 amino acids. V was cut by 2 bases and J by 3 bases, with 10 bases left in between. Germline V gene data show CDR1 as SGHTA and CDR2 as FQGTGA. CDR3 DNA: TGTGCCAGCAGCTTAGATGGGGCAGACACTGAAGCTTTCTTT. Protein sequence: CASSLDGADTEAFF.

In nucleotides, the CDR3 is TGTGCCAGCAGCCTGGGACAGGGGTGGGAGCAGTACTTC. Its translation is CASSLGQGWEQYF. The gene calls are TRBV7-8 and TRBJ2-7; TRBD1 matches 10 bases. V was clipped by 5 bases and J by 7 bases; unmatched bases: 5. Germline lookup yields CDR1 SGHVS and CDR2 FQNEAQ. The CDR3 spans 13 residues.

The chain links TRBV27 to TRBJ2-5, with D hard to call. The CDR3 is 14 amino acids. Trimming cost V 5 bases and J 4 bases, with 14 bases left between them. From germline, CDR1 is MNHEY and CDR2 SMNVEV (reference sequence). CDR3 sequence (DNA): TGTGCCAGCAGTCCCCAGGATTTGGTAGAGACCCAGTACTTC. Translating gives CASSPQDLVETQYF.

The chain recombines TRBV30 with TRBJ2-3; maybe TRBD2 (5 bases). Germline V lookup: CDR1 GTSNPN, CDR2 SVGIG (reference sequence). The V end was cut by 0 bases, the J end by 0 bases, with 10 bases between. This CDR3 is built from 15 residues. The DNA for the CDR3 is TGTGCCTGGAGTGTACAATGGACTAGCACAGATACGCAGTATTTT. It yields the protein CAWSVQWTSTDTQYF. The entire variable domain, with the rest obtained from reference TRBV30 and TRBJ2-3, is as follows: SQTIHQWPATLVQPVGSPLSLECTVEGTSNPNLYWYRQAAGRGLQLLFYSVGIGQISSEVPQNLSASRPQDRQFILSSKKLLLSDSGFYLCAWSVQWTSTDTQYFGPGTRLTVL.

The table lists this clone with a few counts. This sequence joins TRBV7-2 and TRBJ2-5; 9 bases align to TRBD2. The CDR3 spans 16 residues. V dropped 1 base and J dropped 4; count of bases not matched to a gene: 7. Per the germline V gene, CDR1 is SGHTA and CDR2 is FQGNSA. The CDR3 here is CASSLGGGGGLETQYF. The CDR3 DNA is TGTGCCAGCAGCTTAGGTGGCGGGGGGGGCTTAGAGACCCAGTACTTC.

CDR3 loop: CASSPTRGGVGDEQFF. The CDR3, as DNA: TGTGCCAGCAGCCCTACCCGGGGGGGGGTCGGCGATGAGCAGTTCTTC. The J gene is TRBJ2-1, the V gene TRBV7-9; 8 nucleotides agree with TRBD2. This CDR3 region has 16 residues. Looked up from germline, CDR1 is SEHNR and CDR2 is FQNEAQ (reference sequence). The V and J ends lost 5 bases and 8 bases, in that order; junction bases with no gene match: 14.

This clone has just a few counts. The chain has TRBV28 and TRBJ1-2, with 8 positions matching TRBD1. Trimming took 10 bases from V and 4 from J; bases not matched to a gene: 17. Germline CDR1 reads MDHEN; CDR2 reads SYDVKM. This CDR3 is 16 amino acids long. CDR3 residues: CATPVDRGNMGYGYTF. CDR3 nucleotides: TGTGCCACCCCTGTCGACAGGGGAAATATGGGCTATGGCTACACCTTC.

This clone was detected only a few times. The chain links TRBV7-9 to TRBJ2-3, with 12 bases that match TRBD2. The J segment lost 1 base and the V segment lost 5 bases, leaving 4 bases of the junction unmatched. CDR1 is SEHNR and CDR2 is FQNEAQ in the germline V gene (reference sequence). The CDR3 is 16 residues long. The CDR3 here is CASSPLAGGRTDTQYF. The DNA of the CDR3 is TGTGCCAGCAGCCCACTAGCGGGGGGCCGCACAGATACGCAGTATTTT. The full variable domain, rest sourced from reference TRBV7-9 and TRBJ2-3, is DTGVSQNPRHKITKRGQNVTFRCDPISEHNRLYWYRQTLGQGPEFLTYFQNEAQLEKSRLLSDRFSAERPKGSFSTLEIQRTEQGDSAMYLCASSPLAGGRTDTQYFGPGTRLTVL.

Regarding this clone: Other DNA sequences within the sample encode an identical CDR3. The chain has TRBV27 and TRBJ1-6; no firm D call. CDR3 length: 12 residues. Germline loops: CDR1 MNHEY, CDR2 SMNVEV (reference sequence). Trimming shortened V by 4 bases and J by 7 bases, and 5 bases separated the two germline ends. CDR3 nucleotide sequence: TGTGCCAGCAGTTATATAAATTCACCCCTCCACTTT. Encoded protein: CASSYINSPLHF.

V is TRBV5-6 and J is TRBJ2-7, with D perhaps TRBD1 (6 bases). CDR1 and CDR2 (germline): SGHDT, YYEEEE. Trimming removed 6 bases at V and 3 bases at J, with 16 bases between. The CDR3 extends over 14 amino acids. CDR3 nucleotide sequence: TGTGCCAGCACTCCCCTAGGGGGTATCTACGAGCAGTACTTC. Translated: CASTPLGGIYEQYF.

The rearrangement links TRBV7-8 to TRBJ1-4; TRBD1 is a possible D gene (5 bases). The V gene's germline CDR1 is SGHVS and CDR2 FQNEAQ. Trimming shortened V by 1 base and J by 4 bases, and 7 bases separated the two germline ends. This CDR3 contains 14 residues. The CDR3 spells CASSLETVNEKLFF. CDR3 sequence (DNA): TGTGCCAGCAGCTTAGAGACAGTTAATGAAAAACTGTTTTTT.

Turning to this clone: This CDR3 is also generated by other DNA sequences in the sample. V usage is TRBV28 and J usage is TRBJ2-7; 8 nucleotides agree with TRBD2. In germline, CDR1 is MDHEN, CDR2 SYDVKM. The CDR3 contains 15 residues. The trim removed 3 bases at V and 5 bases at J, leaving 9 bases unmatched. CDR3 nucleotide sequence: TGTGCCAGCAGTTTGCAAGCGGGGGCGCGCCACGAGCAGTACTTC. It is translated as CASSLQAGARHEQYF.

The V call is TRBV4-1, the J call TRBJ2-1; D might be TRBD2 (7 bases). Germline V gives CDR1 MGHRA, CDR2 YSYEKL. Between the trimmed V and J ends, which lost 4 bases and 2 bases, there was a span of 12 bases. The CDR3 loop spans 15 amino acids. Here the CDR3 reads CASSRLGGAYNEQFF. The CDR3 nucleotides read TGCGCCAGCAGCCGGCTAGGGGGGGCCTACAATGAGCAGTTCTTC.

The chain combines TRBV4-1 with TRBJ1-1; a possible D gene is TRBD1 (5 bases). The germline V gene encodes CDR1 MGHRA and CDR2 YSYEKL. Trimming shortened V by 1 base and J by 1 base, and 13 bases separated the two germline ends. The CDR3 has 16 amino acids. CDR3 region: CASSQVEGASNTEAFF. The CDR3 DNA is TGCGCCAGCAGCCAAGTTGAAGGGGCCTCGAACACTGAAGCTTTCTTT.

This clone was seen more than once but under ten times. This chain uses TRBV6-5 with TRBJ2-5, with a tentative D call TRBD2 (7 bases). Germline loops: CDR1 MNHEY, CDR2 SVGAGI. The V gene lost 4 bases and the J gene lost 2 bases, with 17 bases spanning the gap. The CDR3 sequence is 16 residues long. The DNA of the CDR3 is TGTGCCAGCAGTTCCCTCGGGGGGCGCCCACAAGAGACCCAGTACTTC. This encodes CASSSLGGRPQETQYF.

For this clone: One junction end does not reproduce the germline sequence, and a read error may be involved. This sequence joins TRBV5-1 and TRBJ2-4, with a possible D match to TRBD1 (6 bases). The V gene's germline CDR1 is SGHRS and CDR2 YFSETQ. The CDR3 has 19 amino acids. The CDR3 sequence is CASSLRSEGLSERDNSQYF. CDR3 in DNA: TGCGCCAGCAGCTTGCGTAGTGAGGGCTTATCTGAAAGGGACAACAGTCAGTACTTC.

The chain employs TRBV29-1 and TRBJ2-7; 10 positions match TRBD1. The V gene's germline CDR1 is SQVTM and CDR2 ANQGSEA. The J segment lost 7 bases and the V segment lost 1 base, leaving 4 bases of the junction unmatched. CDR3 length: 13 amino acids. In DNA, the CDR3 is TGCAGCGTTGAAGGGGACAGGGGAATGGAGCAGTACTTC. Residues: CSVEGDRGMEQYF.

V gene TRBV5-1 combines with J gene TRBJ2-2; 8 nucleotides agree with TRBD1. The germline CDR1 and CDR2 sequences are SGHRS and YFSETQ. The CDR3 has 15 amino acids. Trimming at V came to 0 bases and at J to 3 bases, leaving 1 base not matched to a gene. The DNA of the CDR3 is TGCGCCAGCAGCTTGGTACAGGGGGACACCGGGGAGCTGTTTTTT. Residues: CASSLVQGDTGELFF.

The chain has TRBV2 and TRBJ1-1, with D perhaps matching TRBD1 (6 bases). V shed 6 bases and J shed 5 bases, with 19 bases lying between them. Germline CDR1 and CDR2: SNHLY and FYNNEI. The CDR3 is 15 amino acids. The CDR3 DNA reads TGTGCCAGCAGATGGGGAACAGGGTCCGGGACTGAAGCTTTCTTT. Translation: CASRWGTGSGTEAFF.